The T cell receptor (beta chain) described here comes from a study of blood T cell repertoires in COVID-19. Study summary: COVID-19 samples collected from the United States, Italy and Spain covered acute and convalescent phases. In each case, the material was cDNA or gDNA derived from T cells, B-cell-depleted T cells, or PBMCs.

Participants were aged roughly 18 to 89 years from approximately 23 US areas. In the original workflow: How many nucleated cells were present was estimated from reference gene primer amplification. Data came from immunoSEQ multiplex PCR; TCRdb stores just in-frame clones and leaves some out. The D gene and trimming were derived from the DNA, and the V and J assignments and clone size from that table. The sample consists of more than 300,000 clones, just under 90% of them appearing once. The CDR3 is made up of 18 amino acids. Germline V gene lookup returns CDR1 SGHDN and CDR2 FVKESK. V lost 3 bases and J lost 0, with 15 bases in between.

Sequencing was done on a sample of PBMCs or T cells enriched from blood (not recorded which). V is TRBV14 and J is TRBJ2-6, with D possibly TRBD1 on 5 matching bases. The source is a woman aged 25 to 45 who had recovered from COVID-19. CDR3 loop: CASSHRQKLSSGANVLTF. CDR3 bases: TGTGCCAGCAGCCACAGACAGAAACTCAGCTCTGGGGCCAACGTCCTGACTTTC. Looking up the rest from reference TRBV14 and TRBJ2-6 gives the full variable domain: EAGVTQFPSHSVIEKGQTVTLRCDPISGHDNLYWYRRVMGKEIKFLLHFVKESKQDESGMPNNRFLAERTGGTYSTLKVQPAELEDSGVYFCASSHRQKLSSGANVLTFGAGSRLTVL.